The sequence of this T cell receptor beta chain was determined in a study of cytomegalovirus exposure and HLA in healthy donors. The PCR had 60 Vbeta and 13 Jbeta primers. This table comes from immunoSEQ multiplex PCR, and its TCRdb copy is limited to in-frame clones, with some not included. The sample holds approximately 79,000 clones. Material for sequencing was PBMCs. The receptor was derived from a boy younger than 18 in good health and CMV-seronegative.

The CDR3 DNA reads as TGCGCCAGCAGTGCGACAGGTAGTGGGGCTTATGGCTACACCTTC. Translating gives CASSATGSGAYGYTF. The chain combines TRBV10-2 with TRBJ1-2; D is possibly TRBD1 (6 bases). Trimming removed 4 bases from V and 5 bases from J, with 17 bases in between. The germline V gene has CDR1 WSHSY and CDR2 SAAADI. This CDR3 comprises 15 residues.